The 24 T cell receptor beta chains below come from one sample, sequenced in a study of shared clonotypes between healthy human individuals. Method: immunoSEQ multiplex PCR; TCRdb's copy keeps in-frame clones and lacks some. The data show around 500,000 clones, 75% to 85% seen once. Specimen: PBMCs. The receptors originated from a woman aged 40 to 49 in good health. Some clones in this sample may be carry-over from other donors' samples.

The CDR3 here is CASSLGLAGANEQFF. CDR3 coding DNA: TGTGCCAGCAGCTTGGGACTAGCGGGGGCCAATGAGCAGTTCTTC. The chain has TRBV5-8 and TRBJ2-1, with 12 positions matching TRBD2. V gave up 0 bases and J gave up 6 bases; unmatched junction bases: 1. The CDR3 is 15 amino acids. Per the germline V gene, CDR1 is SGHTS and CDR2 is YDEGEE.

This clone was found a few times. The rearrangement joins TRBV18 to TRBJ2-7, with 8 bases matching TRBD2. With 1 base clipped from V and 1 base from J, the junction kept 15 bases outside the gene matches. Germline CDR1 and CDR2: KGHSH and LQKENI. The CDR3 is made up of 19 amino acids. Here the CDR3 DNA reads TGTGCCAGCTCACCACGGACAATTTTGGCGGGAGGAGTATCCTACGAGCAGTACTTC. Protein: CASSPRTILAGGVSYEQYF.

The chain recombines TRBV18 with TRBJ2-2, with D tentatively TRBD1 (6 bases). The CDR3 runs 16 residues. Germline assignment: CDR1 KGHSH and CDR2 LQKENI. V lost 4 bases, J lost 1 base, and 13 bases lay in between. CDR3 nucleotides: TGTGCCAGCTCACTAACTAGACAGGAGAACACCGGGGAGCTGTTTTTT. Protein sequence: CASSLTRQENTGELFF.

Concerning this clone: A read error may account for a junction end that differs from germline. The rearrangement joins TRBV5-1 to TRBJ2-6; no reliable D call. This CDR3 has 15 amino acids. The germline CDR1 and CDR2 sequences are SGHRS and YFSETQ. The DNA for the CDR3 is TGCGCCAGCAGCTTGATAGGCTCTGGGACCAACGTCCTGACTTTC. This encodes CASSLIGSGTNVLTF.

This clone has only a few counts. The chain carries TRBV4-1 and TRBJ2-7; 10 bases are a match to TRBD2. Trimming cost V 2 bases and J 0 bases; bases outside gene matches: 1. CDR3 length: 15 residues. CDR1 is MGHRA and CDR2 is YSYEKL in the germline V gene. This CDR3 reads CASSQTSGISYEQYF. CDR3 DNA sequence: TGCGCCAGCAGCCAAACTAGCGGGATCTCCTACGAGCAGTACTTC.

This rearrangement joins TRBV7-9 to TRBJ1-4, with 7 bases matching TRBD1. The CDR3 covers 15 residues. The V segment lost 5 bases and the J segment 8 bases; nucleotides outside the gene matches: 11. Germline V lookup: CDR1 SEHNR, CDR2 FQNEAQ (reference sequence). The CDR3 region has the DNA TGTGCCAGCAGCCCAGGGGGGGGGAATCCCGAAAAACTGTTTTTT. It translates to CASSPGGGNPEKLFF.

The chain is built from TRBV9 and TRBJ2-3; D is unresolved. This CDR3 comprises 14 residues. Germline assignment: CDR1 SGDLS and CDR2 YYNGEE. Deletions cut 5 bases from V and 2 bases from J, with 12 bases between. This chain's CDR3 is CASSKKSNTDTQYF. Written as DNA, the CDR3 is TGTGCCAGCAGTAAAAAGAGCAACACAGATACGCAGTATTTT.

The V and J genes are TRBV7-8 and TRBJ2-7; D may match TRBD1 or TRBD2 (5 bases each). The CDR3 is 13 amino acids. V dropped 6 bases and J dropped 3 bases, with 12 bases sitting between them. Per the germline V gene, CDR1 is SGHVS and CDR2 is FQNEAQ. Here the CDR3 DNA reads TGTGCCAGCAGTCCGCCAGGGAGCTACGAGCAGTACTTC. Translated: CASSPPGSYEQYF.

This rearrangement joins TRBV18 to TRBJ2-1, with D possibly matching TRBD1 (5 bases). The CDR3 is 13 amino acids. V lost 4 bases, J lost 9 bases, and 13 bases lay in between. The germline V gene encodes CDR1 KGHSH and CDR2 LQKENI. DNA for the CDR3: TGTGCCAGCTCACGGACGACAGAAGGTGAGCAGTTCTTC. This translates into CASSRTTEGEQFF. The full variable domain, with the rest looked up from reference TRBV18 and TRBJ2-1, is NAGVMQNPRHLVRRRGQEARLRCSPMKGHSHVYWYRQLPEEGLKFMVYLQKENIIDESGMPKERFSAEFPKEGPSILRIQQVVRGDSAAYFCASSRTTEGEQFFGPGTRLTVL.

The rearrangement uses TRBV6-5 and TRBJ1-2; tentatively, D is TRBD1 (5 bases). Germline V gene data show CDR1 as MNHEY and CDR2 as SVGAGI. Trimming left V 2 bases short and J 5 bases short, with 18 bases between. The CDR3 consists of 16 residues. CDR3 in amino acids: CASSYTPGLGEYGYTF. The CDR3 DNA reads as TGTGCCAGCAGTTACACACCGGGACTGGGAGAGTATGGCTACACCTTC.

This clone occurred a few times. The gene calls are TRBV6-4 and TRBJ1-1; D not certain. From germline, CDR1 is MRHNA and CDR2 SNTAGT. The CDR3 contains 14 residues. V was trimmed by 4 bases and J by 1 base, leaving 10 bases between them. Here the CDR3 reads CASSAEAGNTEAFF. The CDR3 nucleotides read TGTGCCAGCAGTGCAGAGGCGGGGAACACTGAAGCTTTCTTT.

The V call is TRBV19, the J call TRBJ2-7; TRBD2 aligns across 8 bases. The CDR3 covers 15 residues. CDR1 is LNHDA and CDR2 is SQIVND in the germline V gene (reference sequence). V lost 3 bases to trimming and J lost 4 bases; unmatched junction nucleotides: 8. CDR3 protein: CASSMAVAGRYEQYF. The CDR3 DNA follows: TGTGCCAGTAGTATGGCGGTAGCGGGACGATACGAGCAGTACTTC.

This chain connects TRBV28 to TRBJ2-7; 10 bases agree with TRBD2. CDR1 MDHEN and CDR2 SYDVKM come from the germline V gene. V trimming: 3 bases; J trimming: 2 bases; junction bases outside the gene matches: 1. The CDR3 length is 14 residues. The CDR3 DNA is TGTGCCAGCAGTTTTACTAGCGGGGCCTACGAGCAGTACTTC. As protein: CASSFTSGAYEQYF.

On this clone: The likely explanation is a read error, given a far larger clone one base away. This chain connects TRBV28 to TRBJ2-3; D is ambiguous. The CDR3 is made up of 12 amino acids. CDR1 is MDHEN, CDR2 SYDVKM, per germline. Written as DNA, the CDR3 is TGTGCCGGCAGGTTTAGCACAGATACGCAGTATTTT. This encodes CAGRFSTDTQYF.

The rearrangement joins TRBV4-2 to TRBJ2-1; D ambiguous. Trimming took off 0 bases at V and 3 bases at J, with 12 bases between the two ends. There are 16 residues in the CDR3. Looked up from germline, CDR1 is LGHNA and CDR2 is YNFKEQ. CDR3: CASSQDRRLGYNEQFF. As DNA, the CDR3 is TGTGCCAGCAGCCAAGACCGTCGGTTAGGCTACAATGAGCAGTTCTTC.

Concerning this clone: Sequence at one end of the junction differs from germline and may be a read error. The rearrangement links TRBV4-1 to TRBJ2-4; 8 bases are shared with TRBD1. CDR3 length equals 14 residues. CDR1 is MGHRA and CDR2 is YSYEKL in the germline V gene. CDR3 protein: CASSTPGTGYPHDF. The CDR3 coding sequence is TGCGCCAGCAGCACTCCCGGGACAGGCTATCCCCATGACTTC.

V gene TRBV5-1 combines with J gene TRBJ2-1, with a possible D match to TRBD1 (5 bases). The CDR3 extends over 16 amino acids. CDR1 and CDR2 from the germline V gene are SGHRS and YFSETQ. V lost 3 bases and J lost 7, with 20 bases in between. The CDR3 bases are TGCGCCAGCAGCTCGGAGCCGGACACCATAGGAAATGAGCAGTTCTTC. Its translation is CASSSEPDTIGNEQFF.

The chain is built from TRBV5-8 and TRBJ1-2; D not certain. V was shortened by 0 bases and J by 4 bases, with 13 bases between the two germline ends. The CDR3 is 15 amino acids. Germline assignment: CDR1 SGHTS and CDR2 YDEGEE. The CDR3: CASSLGALRGYGYTF. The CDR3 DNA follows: TGTGCCAGCAGCTTGGGGGCCCTGCGAGGCTATGGCTACACCTTC.

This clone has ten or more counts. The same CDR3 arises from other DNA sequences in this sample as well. The CDR3 DNA follows: TGCGCCAGCAGCTTGGAGGCTAGCGGGAGTAGCTACAATGAGCAGTTCTTC. Protein product: CASSLEASGSSYNEQFF. The rearrangement links TRBV5-1 to TRBJ2-1, with 10 positions matching TRBD2. CDR1 and CDR2 (germline): SGHRS, YFSETQ. The ends lost 0 bases at V and 3 bases at J; junction bases unmatched: 6. The CDR3 spans 17 residues.

This CDR3 is CASSLTDQRSSPLHF. Here the CDR3 DNA reads TGTGCCAGCAGCTTAACCGACCAACGAAGTTCACCCCTCCACTTT. J is TRBJ1-6 and V is TRBV7-9, with D unresolved. CDR3 length: 15 amino acids. Germline CDR1 SEHNR, CDR2 FQNEAQ (reference sequence). Trimming removed 2 bases from V and 9 bases from J, with 14 bases in between.

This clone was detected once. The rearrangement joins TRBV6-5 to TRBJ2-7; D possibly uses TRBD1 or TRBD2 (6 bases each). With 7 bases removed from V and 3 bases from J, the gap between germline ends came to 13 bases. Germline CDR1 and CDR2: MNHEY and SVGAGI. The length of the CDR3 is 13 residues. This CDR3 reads CASTPRGLYEQYF. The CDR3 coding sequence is TGTGCCAGCACCCCCCGGGGGCTCTACGAGCAGTACTTC.

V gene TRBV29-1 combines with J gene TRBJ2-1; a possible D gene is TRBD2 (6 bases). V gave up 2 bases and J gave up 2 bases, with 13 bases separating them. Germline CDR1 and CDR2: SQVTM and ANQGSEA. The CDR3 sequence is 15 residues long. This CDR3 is CSVEKPTRAYNEQFF. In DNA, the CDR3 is TGCAGCGTTGAAAAACCGACTAGGGCCTACAATGAGCAGTTCTTC.

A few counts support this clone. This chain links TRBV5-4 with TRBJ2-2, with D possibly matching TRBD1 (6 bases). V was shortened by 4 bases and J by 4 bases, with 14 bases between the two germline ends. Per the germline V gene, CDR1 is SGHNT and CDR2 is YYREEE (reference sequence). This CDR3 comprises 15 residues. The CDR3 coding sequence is TGTGCCAGCAGCGATGACAGGAGCCGCACCGGGGAGCTGTTTTTT. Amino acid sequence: CASSDDRSRTGELFF.

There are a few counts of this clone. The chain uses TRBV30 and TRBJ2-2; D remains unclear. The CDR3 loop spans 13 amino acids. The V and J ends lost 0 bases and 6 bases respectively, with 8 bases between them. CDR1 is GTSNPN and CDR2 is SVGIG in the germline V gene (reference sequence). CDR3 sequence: CAWSVRVAGELFF. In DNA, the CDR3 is TGTGCCTGGAGTGTACGGGTGGCCGGGGAGCTGTTTTTT.